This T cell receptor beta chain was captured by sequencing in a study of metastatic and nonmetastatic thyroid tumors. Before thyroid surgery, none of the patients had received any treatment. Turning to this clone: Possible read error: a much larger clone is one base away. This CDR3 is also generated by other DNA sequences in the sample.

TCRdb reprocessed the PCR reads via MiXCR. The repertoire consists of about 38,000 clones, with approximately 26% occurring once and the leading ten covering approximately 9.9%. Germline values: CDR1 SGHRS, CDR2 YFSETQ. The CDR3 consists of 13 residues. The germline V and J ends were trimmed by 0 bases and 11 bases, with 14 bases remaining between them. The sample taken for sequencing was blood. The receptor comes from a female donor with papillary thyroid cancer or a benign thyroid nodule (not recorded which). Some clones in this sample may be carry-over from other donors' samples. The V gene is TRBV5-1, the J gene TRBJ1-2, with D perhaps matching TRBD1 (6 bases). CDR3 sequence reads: CASSLDGRGGYTF. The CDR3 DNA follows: TGCGCCAGCAGCTTGGATGGCCGAGGGGGTTACACCTTC.